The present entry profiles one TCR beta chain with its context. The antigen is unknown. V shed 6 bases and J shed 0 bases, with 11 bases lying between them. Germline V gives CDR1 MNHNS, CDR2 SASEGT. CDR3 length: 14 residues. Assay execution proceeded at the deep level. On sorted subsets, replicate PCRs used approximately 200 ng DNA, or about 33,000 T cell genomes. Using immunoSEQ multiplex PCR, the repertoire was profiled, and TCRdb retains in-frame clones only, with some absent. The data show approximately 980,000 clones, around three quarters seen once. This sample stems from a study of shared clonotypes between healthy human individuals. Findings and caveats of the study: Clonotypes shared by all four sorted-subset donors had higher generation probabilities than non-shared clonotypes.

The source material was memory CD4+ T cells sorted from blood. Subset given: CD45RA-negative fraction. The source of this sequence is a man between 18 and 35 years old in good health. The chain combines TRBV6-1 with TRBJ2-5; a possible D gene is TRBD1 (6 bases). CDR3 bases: TGTGCCAGCAGGGACAGAGCGTACCAAGAGACCCAGTACTTC. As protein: CASRDRAYQETQYF.